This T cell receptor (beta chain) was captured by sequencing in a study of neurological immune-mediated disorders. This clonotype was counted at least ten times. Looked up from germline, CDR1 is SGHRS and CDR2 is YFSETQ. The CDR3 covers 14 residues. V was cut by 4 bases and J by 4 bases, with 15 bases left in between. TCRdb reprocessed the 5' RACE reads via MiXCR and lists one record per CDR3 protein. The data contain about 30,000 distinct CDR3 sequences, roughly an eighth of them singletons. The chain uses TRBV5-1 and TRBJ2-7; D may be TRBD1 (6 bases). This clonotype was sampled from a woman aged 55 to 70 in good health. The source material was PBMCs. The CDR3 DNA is TGCGCCAGCAGCCCCTCGGACAGACGGTACGAGCAGTACTTC. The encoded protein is CASSPSDRRYEQYF. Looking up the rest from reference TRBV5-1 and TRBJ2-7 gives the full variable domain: KAGVTQTPRYLIKTRGQQVTLSCSPISGHRSVSWYQQTPGQGLQFLFEYFSETQRNKGNFPGRFSGRQFSNSRSEMNVSTLELGDSALYLCASSPSDRRYEQYFGPGTRLTVT.